Listed here is a single T cell receptor (beta chain). Repertoires were generated with immunoSEQ multiplex PCR, while TCRdb's copy carries only in-frame clones and drops some. This sample carries 200,000 or so clones, about 88% of them seen once, and the ten largest clones take approximately 2.1%. Trimming removed 6 bases at V and 4 bases at J, with 14 bases between. CDR1 KGHDR and CDR2 SFDVKD come from the germline V gene. The CDR3 is 15 residues long. This record comes from a study of blood T cell repertoires in COVID-19. This TCR was recovered from a man between 65 and 80 years old with active or convalescent COVID-19. Material for sequencing was peripheral blood. The chain is built from TRBV24-1 and TRBJ2-2; no clear D. CDR3 sequence: CATSLRAPGTGELFF. The CDR3 coding sequence is TGTGCCACCAGTTTACGCGCCCCGGGCACCGGGGAGCTGTTTTTT.